The 22 T cell receptor beta chains in this list originate from one sample, sequenced in a study of T cells in Graves' hyperthyroidism and ophthalmopathy. TCR beta CDR3 sequences were amplified from RNA transcripts. When the TCR CDR3 underwent first-round RT-PCR, the HTBI primer set was used. From the multiplex PCR reads, TCRdb called clonotypes with MiXCR, one entry per CDR3 protein. Found here are nearly 600,000 distinct CDR3 sequences, roughly 13% of them singletons; the top ten hold 5% to 7%. Sample: blood. The receptors were sampled from a woman aged 30 to 39 with Graves' hyperthyroidism that later progressed to Graves' ophthalmopathy.

This clonotype showed up just a few times. The J gene is TRBJ2-3, the V gene TRBV19, with TRBD1 identical over 8 bases. The CDR3 has 17 amino acids. The V gene's germline CDR1 is LNHDA and CDR2 SQIVND (reference sequence). The V and J ends lost 3 bases and 4 bases, in that order; junction bases with no gene match: 12. The CDR3 sequence is CASSITGQAIAADTQYF. In DNA, the CDR3 is TGTGCCAGTAGTATTACGGGACAGGCGATAGCGGCAGATACGCAGTATTTT.

The table lists this clonotype with many counts. This chain joins TRBV29-1 and TRBJ2-1, with TRBD2 identical over 11 bases. V lost 4 bases, J lost 8 bases, and 7 bases stayed unmatched. The length of the CDR3 is 14 residues. The germline gives CDR1 SQVTM, CDR2 ANQGSEA. CDR3 nucleotide sequence: TGCAGCGTTGCGGCTATTAGCGGGAGGGATGAGCAGTTCTTC. Amino acids: CSVAAISGRDEQFF.

This clonotype was counted many times. The chain has TRBV5-1 and TRBJ2-7, with a tentative D call TRBD2 (5 bases). V was pared by 0 bases and J by 3 bases, with 16 bases between. The CDR3 covers 16 residues. CDR1 is SGHRS and CDR2 is YFSETQ in the germline V gene. The CDR3 DNA sequence: TGCGCCAGCAGCTTGGGGGCCCCCTGGAGGAACTACGAGCAGTACTTC. This gives the protein CASSLGAPWRNYEQYF.

In its sample, this clonotype was seen many times. The chain joins TRBV7-9 to TRBJ2-1; 9 bases align to TRBD1. Germline CDR1 is SEHNR and CDR2 is FQNEAQ (reference sequence). The J segment lost 4 bases and the V segment lost 5 bases, leaving 6 bases of the junction unmatched. The CDR3 has 15 residues. The CDR3 DNA is TGTGCCAGCAGCGCGGGGACAGGGAAGTACAATGAGCAGTTCTTC. Its translation is CASSAGTGKYNEQFF.

The chain is built from TRBV7-2 and TRBJ1-3; D call uncertain. V was pared by 2 bases and J by 11 bases, with 22 bases between. The germline gives CDR1 SGHTA, CDR2 FQGNSA. CDR3 length equals 16 residues. CDR3 bases: TGTGCCAGCAGCTTACCCGGATCGGCAGCCCAGTTCTCCATATATTTT. This gives the protein CASSLPGSAAQFSIYF.

Many counts were recorded for this clonotype. The chain employs TRBV20-1 and TRBJ1-4, with 7 bases aligning to TRBD1. V trimming: 8 bases; J trimming: 10 bases; junction bases outside the gene matches: 4. The CDR3 totals 10 residues. Looked up from germline, CDR1 is DFQATT and CDR2 is SNEGSKA (reference sequence). CDR3 coding DNA: TGCAGTACCTACAGGGGAAAACTGTTTTTT. This codes for CSTYRGKLFF.

This clonotype was found a few times. The chain is built from TRBV6-1 and TRBJ1-2, with D possibly TRBD1 on 5 matching bases. Germline V gene lookup returns CDR1 MNHNS and CDR2 SASEGT. CDR3 size: 15 residues. Trimming took off 6 bases at V and 8 bases at J, with 22 bases between the two ends. DNA for the CDR3: TGTGCCAGCAGACGTACCGGGACGAAAAAGGAGGGCTACACCTTC. Its protein product is CASRRTGTKKEGYTF.

This clonotype was detected many times. The rearrangement uses TRBV6-5 and TRBJ2-7; no definite D call. V was cut by 2 bases and J by 0 bases, with 8 bases left in between. Germline V CDR1 and CDR2: MNHEY, SVGAGI. The CDR3 loop spans 14 amino acids. The CDR3 protein is CASSYRLSSYEQYF. CDR3 sequence (DNA): TGTGCCAGCAGTTACAGGCTATCCTCCTACGAGCAGTACTTC.

This clonotype was recorded many times. The chain carries TRBV6-1 and TRBJ2-3, with 9 bases identical to TRBD2. Germline V gene lookup returns CDR1 MNHNS and CDR2 SASEGT. CDR3 size: 17 residues. V gave up 2 bases and J gave up 2 bases; unmatched junction bases: 8. Written as DNA, the CDR3 is TGTGCCAGCAGTGAATATGTTAGCGGGAGTAACACAGATACGCAGTATTTT. Residues: CASSEYVSGSNTDTQYF.

This clonotype was seen many times. This chain's CDR3 is CASSFNQGAAKNIQYF. CDR3 DNA sequence: TGTGCCAGCAGCTTCAATCAGGGGGCGGCCAAAAACATTCAGTACTTC. The chain is built from TRBV7-2 and TRBJ2-4, with 8 nucleotides matching TRBD1. V trimming: 3 bases; J trimming: 1 base; junction bases outside the gene matches: 5. Looked up from germline, CDR1 is SGHTA and CDR2 is FQGNSA. The CDR3 is 16 amino acids.

Many counts were recorded for this clonotype. J is TRBJ2-5 and V is TRBV6-2 or TRBV6-3, with 9 bases identical to TRBD2. Losses at the gene ends were 7 bases for V and 6 bases for J; bases not matched to a gene: 15. This CDR3 has 16 amino acids. Germline CDR1 MNHEY, CDR2 SVGEGT. This CDR3 is CASTSIDLREGQTQYF. DNA for the CDR3: TGTGCCAGCACCTCAATTGACTTGCGGGAGGGACAGACCCAGTACTTC.

This clonotype appeared many times. This sequence joins TRBV6-2 or TRBV6-3 and TRBJ1-2; D not certain. The CDR3 is made up of 17 amino acids. V was cut by 3 bases and J by 5 bases, with 22 bases left in between. Germline V gene sequence: CDR1 MNHEY, CDR2 SVGEGT. Here the CDR3 DNA reads TGTGCCAGCAGTTATGGGCTCAGCGGAGCCGTATTATATGGCTACACCTTC. This gives the protein CASSYGLSGAVLYGYTF.

This clonotype occurred many times. This sequence joins TRBV28 and TRBJ1-5, with a weak D call TRBD1 (5 bases). Trimming took 5 bases from V and 0 from J, leaving 23 bases between them. The CDR3 consists of 19 residues. CDR1 is MDHEN and CDR2 is SYDVKM in the germline V gene. The CDR3 region has the DNA TGTGCCAGCAGTAAACCCCCCGCTGAGGGACCCTATAGCAATCAGCCCCAGCATTTT. Encoded protein: CASSKPPAEGPYSNQPQHF.

Of note for this clonotype: A much larger clone is a single base away; this may be a read error. The chain combines TRBV24-1 with TRBJ1-1; no clear D. The CDR3 has 11 residues. Germline V gene lookup returns CDR1 KGHDR and CDR2 SFDVKD. CDR3 coding DNA: TGTACCACCCACGCGAACACTGAAGCTTTCTTT. Amino acids: CTTHANTEAFF.

On this clonotype itself: A much larger clone lies one base from this, so it may be a read error. The CDR3 ends on some other residue instead of the conserved phenylalanine or tryptophan, so this is likely a read error. V is TRBV10-2 and J is TRBJ1-5; D is undetermined. V was shortened by 2 bases and J by 5 bases, with 7 bases between the two germline ends. The CDR3 runs 13 residues. In germline, CDR1 is WSHSY, CDR2 SAAADI. The CDR3 is CASSEGKDQPQHY. The DNA for the CDR3 is TGCGCCAGCAGTGAGGGTAAGGATCAGCCCCAGCATTAT.

The DNA of the CDR3 is TGTGCCAGCAGCTGGCAGGGGGCGGGCACTGAAGCTTTCTTT. This codes for CASSWQGAGTEAFF. V gene TRBV7-2 combines with J gene TRBJ1-1; 8 bases agree with TRBD1. Germline CDR1 SGHTA, CDR2 FQGNSA. This CDR3 has 14 amino acids. J was trimmed by 4 bases and V by 4 bases; bases with no gene match: 5.

This clonotype was seen ten or more times. V usage is TRBV28 and J usage is TRBJ1-1, with D hard to call. This CDR3 has 12 residues. Germline V gene lookup returns CDR1 MDHEN and CDR2 SYDVKM. Trimming pared 1 base from V and 4 bases from J, leaving 4 bases between. The CDR3 loop reads CASSLYSTEAFF. CDR3 bases: TGTGCCAGCAGTTTATACTCCACTGAAGCTTTCTTT.

Notes on this clonotype: It may be a read error: a sequence one base away is much more abundant. The chain is built from TRBV27 and TRBJ2-7; the match to TRBD2 covers 10 bases. V lost 8 bases and J lost 4; bases outside the gene matches: 8. CDR1 is MNHEY and CDR2 is SMNVEV in the germline V gene (reference sequence). The CDR3 consists of 14 residues. The CDR3 protein is CASGIAGGPYEQYF. CDR3 bases: TGTGCCAGCGGCATAGCGGGAGGACCATACGAGCAGTACTTC.

This clonotype has at least ten counts. The chain links TRBV7-9 to TRBJ2-1, with D perhaps TRBD1 or TRBD2 (5 bases each). V lost 5 bases and J lost 8, with 16 bases in between. Germline V gene data show CDR1 as SEHNR and CDR2 as FQNEAQ (reference sequence). The length of the CDR3 is 14 residues. The CDR3 coding sequence is TGTGCCAGCAGCACCGGGACCAGTGGGGATGAGCAGTTCTTC. It codes for CASSTGTSGDEQFF.

In this sample, this clonotype turned up many times. V and J are TRBV5-1 and TRBJ1-2, with TRBD1 identical over 10 bases. Germline lookup yields CDR1 SGHRS and CDR2 YFSETQ. The CDR3 runs 14 residues. The V gene end was trimmed by 4 bases and the J gene end by 7 bases; junction bases not matched to a gene: 7. CDR3 nucleotide sequence: TGCGCCAGCAGCCGGGACAGGGGAATTGGTGGCTACACCTTC. It codes for CASSRDRGIGGYTF.

This clonotype was detected a few times. The V gene is TRBV24-1, the J gene TRBJ2-3; TRBD2 is a possible D gene (6 bases). CDR3 length: 16 amino acids. Trimming removed 2 bases at V and 4 bases at J, with 15 bases between. CDR1 KGHDR and CDR2 SFDVKD come from the germline V gene. The CDR3 DNA is TGTGCCACCAGTGATTCATCCGGGACTCCCCCAGATACGCAGTATTTT. Encoded protein: CATSDSSGTPPDTQYF.

This clonotype was observed many times. The chain combines TRBV7-2 with TRBJ2-1, with TRBD2 matching 7 bases. This CDR3 has 15 amino acids. Germline CDR1 SGHTA, CDR2 FQGNSA. J lost 5 bases, V lost 6 bases, and 10 bases had no gene match. CDR3 sequence: CASSQWLAENNEQFF. The CDR3 DNA sequence: TGTGCCAGCAGTCAGTGGCTAGCGGAGAACAATGAGCAGTTCTTC.